One and the same sample provided the 6 T cell receptor beta chains below, sequenced in a study of shared clonotypes between healthy human individuals. TCRdb keeps only in-frame clones here, not all; method: immunoSEQ multiplex PCR. In the table there are around 2.5 million clones, roughly 93% of which are singletons. The sample consisted of naive CD4+ T cells from PBMCs. Subset specified: CD45RA+ positively selected. The receptor set was obtained from a man between 18 and 29 years old in good health. Some clones in this sample may be carry-over from other donors' samples.

The chain carries TRBV4-2 and TRBJ2-7; TRBD2 matches 11 bases. The length of the CDR3 is 17 residues. After removal of 0 bases from V and 4 bases from J, the junction contained 8 bases not matched to a gene. Germline-derived CDR1 and CDR2 are LGHNA and YNFKEQ. CDR3 sequence (DNA): TGTGCCAGCAGCCAAGACCTAACTAGCGGGAGTTCGTACGAGCAGTACTTC. Translation: CASSQDLTSGSSYEQYF.

The genes are TRBV30 and TRBJ1-5, with a possible D match to TRBD1 (6 bases). This CDR3 is built from 15 residues. Per the germline V gene, CDR1 is GTSNPN and CDR2 is SVGIG (reference sequence). The V end lost 2 bases, the J end lost 4 bases, and 15 bases lay between the germline ends. CDR3 bases: TGTGCCTGGAGTCTAACAGGGAGAGGAAATCAGCCCCAGCATTTT. Translation gives CAWSLTGRGNQPQHF.

CDR3 in amino acids: CASSLAPGTSGEQYF. CDR3 sequence (DNA): TGTGCCAGCAGCTTAGCCCCCGGGACTAGTGGTGAGCAGTACTTC. The chain links TRBV11-2 to TRBJ2-7; 8 bases agree with TRBD2. V lost 1 base and J lost 7; bases outside the gene matches: 9. The germline CDR1 and CDR2 sequences are SGHAT and FQNNGV. CDR3 length: 15 residues. The full variable domain, rest sourced from reference TRBV11-2 and TRBJ2-7, is EAGVAQSPRYKIIEKRQSVAFWCNPISGHATLYWYQQILGQGPKLLIQFQNNGVVDDSQLPKDRFSAERLKGVDSTLKIQPAKLEDSAVYLCASSLAPGTSGEQYFGPGTRLTVT.

This sequence joins TRBV27 and TRBJ2-2; D possibly corresponds to TRBD1 (5 bases). Germline V CDR1 and CDR2: MNHEY, SMNVEV (reference sequence). The CDR3 has 14 amino acids. Between the trimmed V and J ends, which lost 7 bases and 4 bases, there was a span of 13 bases. CDR3 DNA sequence: TGTGCCAGCACCAAACAGGTTCCCACCGGGGAGCTGTTTTTT. Translated, it gives CASTKQVPTGELFF.

The gene calls are TRBV5-5 and TRBJ2-7, with D perhaps TRBD1 (5 bases). The CDR3 is 13 residues long. Germline CDR1 is SGHKS and CDR2 is YYEKEE (reference sequence). Trimming left V 1 base short and J 10 bases short, with 15 bases between. The CDR3 sequence is CASSLLAAGRQYF. In DNA, the CDR3 is TGTGCCAGCAGCTTGCTTGCGGCAGGGCGCCAGTACTTC.

The chain is built from TRBV19 and TRBJ1-5, with 7 nucleotides matching TRBD1. The V and J ends lost 6 bases and 5 bases, in that order; junction bases with no gene match: 13. This CDR3 spans 16 amino acids. The V gene's germline CDR1 is LNHDA and CDR2 SQIVND (reference sequence). The CDR3 here is CASRVLGQIKHQPQHF. CDR3 DNA sequence: TGTGCCAGTAGGGTCTTGGGACAGATTAAACATCAGCCCCAGCATTTT.